Each of the 31 T cell receptor beta chains below was sequenced from the same sample in a study of blood T cell repertoires in COVID-19. Only in-frame clones appear in the TCRdb table, and some are missing; sequencing was by immunoSEQ multiplex PCR. The sample lists about 160,000 clones; roughly 91% were seen once. Sequencing was carried out using peripheral blood. All receptors derive from a man between 18 and 35 years old with acute or convalescent COVID-19.

The chain recombines TRBV6-5 with TRBJ1-5; D call uncertain. The CDR3 runs to 14 residues. The germline V gene has CDR1 MNHEY and CDR2 SVGAGI. V was shortened by 5 bases and J by 7 bases, with 15 bases between the two germline ends. This CDR3 is CASSLTTGGQPQHF. CDR3 coding DNA: TGTGCCAGCAGTCTTACTACTGGAGGGCAGCCCCAGCATTTT.

A single count supports this clone. The V and J genes are TRBV15 and TRBJ1-4; 10 bases match TRBD1. The CDR3 sequence is 15 residues long. CDR1 LNHNV and CDR2 YYDKDF come from the germline V gene (reference sequence). V lost 6 bases and J lost 7; bases outside the gene matches: 8. The DNA for the CDR3 is TGTGCCACCAGGGACTGGGACAGGGGCAGTGAAAAACTGTTTTTT. Translation: CATRDWDRGSEKLFF.

This chain connects TRBV7-9 to TRBJ2-3; D gene ambiguous. V lost 8 bases and J lost 8, with 23 bases in between. This CDR3 is built from 15 residues. CDR1 SEHNR and CDR2 FQNEAQ come from the germline V gene (reference sequence). CDR3 protein: CASFPRNPTRSTQYF. CDR3 sequence (DNA): TGTGCCAGCTTCCCCCGTAACCCAACCCGGAGTACGCAGTATTTT.

The chain carries TRBV2 and TRBJ1-1; 9 positions match TRBD1. The CDR3 runs 14 residues. CDR1 is SNHLY, CDR2 FYNNEI, per germline. J was trimmed by 6 bases and V by 8 bases; bases with no gene match: 10. CDR3 nucleotides: TGTGCCAGCCGAGTGGGACAGGGTCCGGCTGAAGCTTTCTTT. This encodes CASRVGQGPAEAFF.

This chain uses TRBV5-5 with TRBJ1-6, with 7 bases fitting TRBD1. The CDR3 is 17 amino acids. Germline V lookup: CDR1 SGHKS, CDR2 YYEKEE (reference sequence). Trimming removed 3 bases from V and 0 bases from J; junction bases left unmatched: 6. In DNA form, the CDR3 reads TGTGCCAGCAGCTCGACAGGGCCAAGCTCCTATAATTCACCCCTCCACTTT. It translates to CASSSTGPSSYNSPLHF.

The rearrangement uses TRBV18 and TRBJ1-1, with D perhaps TRBD1 (5 bases). CDR1 is KGHSH, CDR2 LQKENI, per germline. This CDR3 has 15 residues. V lost 3 bases and J 7 bases, leaving 18 bases between the germline ends. CDR3 loop: CASSPVPQRGIEAFF. CDR3 in DNA: TGTGCCAGCTCACCGGTTCCCCAACGGGGGATTGAAGCTTTCTTT.

This clone has only one observation. The genes are TRBV5-8 and TRBJ1-5; no reliable D call. V shed 2 bases and J shed 3 bases, with 3 bases lying between them. CDR3 length: 12 residues. The V gene's germline CDR1 is SGHTS and CDR2 YDEGEE. The CDR3 reads CASSFLNQPQHF. The CDR3 DNA reads TGTGCCAGCAGCTTTCTCAATCAGCCCCAGCATTTT.

This clone was recorded once. The chain employs TRBV12-3 or TRBV12-4 and TRBJ1-1; D possibly corresponds to TRBD1 (5 bases). The CDR3 extends over 13 amino acids. V gave up 2 bases and J gave up 10 bases, with 14 bases separating them. In DNA form, the CDR3 reads TGTGCCAGCAGTTTATCGGTAACCGGGGGAGCTTTCTTT. It yields the protein CASSLSVTGGAFF.

The J gene is TRBJ1-1, the V gene TRBV12-3 or TRBV12-4; D may be TRBD1 (5 bases). The CDR3 has 13 amino acids. With 5 bases removed from V and 3 bases from J, the gap between germline ends came to 10 bases. Written as DNA, the CDR3 is TGTGCCAGCAGTGGGGGGGAGTACACTGAAGCTTTCTTT. It is translated as CASSGGEYTEAFF.

This rearrangement joins TRBV15 to TRBJ1-1; no reliable D call. Germline V gene sequence: CDR1 LNHNV, CDR2 YYDKDF (reference sequence). This CDR3 contains 13 residues. The germline V and J ends were trimmed by 1 base and 6 bases, with 9 bases remaining between them. Here the CDR3 DNA reads TGTGCCACCAGCAGAGGGGCATCCCCTGAAGCTTTCTTT. It translates to CATSRGASPEAFF.

The V gene is TRBV19, the J gene TRBJ2-1; D unresolved. Germline V gene data show CDR1 as LNHDA and CDR2 as SQIVND (reference sequence). V was clipped by 1 base and J by 7 bases, with 2 bases between them. The CDR3 is 11 amino acids. CDR3 bases: TGTGCCAGTAGTATAGCAAATGAGCAGTTCTTC. It specifies CASSIANEQFF.

The chain recombines TRBV29-1 with TRBJ2-1; TRBD2 agrees at 8 bases. V lost 7 bases and J lost 8; bases outside the gene matches: 13. Germline V gene sequence: CDR1 SQVTM, CDR2 ANQGSEA. The CDR3 sequence is 14 residues long. CDR3 DNA sequence: TGCAGCGCCCTCGGTGGACTAGCCTGGGATGAGCAGTTCTTC. This codes for CSALGGLAWDEQFF.

This chain links TRBV11-2 with TRBJ2-7; D is perhaps TRBD2 (6 bases). CDR3 size: 18 residues. V shed 5 bases and J shed 0 bases, with 23 bases lying between them. Germline loops: CDR1 SGHAT, CDR2 FQNNGV. This chain's CDR3 is CASSIHLDGGVTSYEQYF. The CDR3 coding sequence is TGTGCCAGCAGCATTCATTTGGACGGGGGAGTGACCTCCTACGAGCAGTACTTC.

The J gene is TRBJ1-2, the V gene TRBV29-1; 7 nucleotides match TRBD1. Germline V gives CDR1 SQVTM, CDR2 ANQGSEA. J was trimmed by 0 bases and V by 1 base; bases with no gene match: 5. The CDR3 is made up of 15 amino acids. CDR3 nucleotide sequence: TGCAGCGTTGAAGGTCAAGGGACAGCTAACTATGGCTACACCTTC. Protein product: CSVEGQGTANYGYTF.

This chain connects TRBV30 to TRBJ1-4, with a tentative D call TRBD1 (5 bases). In germline, CDR1 is GTSNPN, CDR2 SVGIG (reference sequence). Trimming shortened V by 4 bases and J by 4 bases, and 10 bases separated the two germline ends. The CDR3 is 13 amino acids. CDR3 region: CAWTGGDNEKLFF. The DNA for the CDR3 is TGTGCCTGGACCGGGGGAGATAATGAAAAACTGTTTTTT.

This clone came up once. The chain combines TRBV6-5 with TRBJ1-2, with TRBD1 matching over 10 bases. With V trimmed by 8 bases and J by 2 bases, 5 bases remained unmatched. This CDR3 region has 14 residues. Per germline, CDR1 MNHEY and CDR2 SVGAGI. The CDR3 here is CASRQTGGNYGYTF. The CDR3 region has the DNA TGTGCCAGCCGCCAGACAGGGGGCAACTATGGCTACACCTTC.

The V call is TRBV6-6, the J call TRBJ2-5; possible D gene TRBD1, 7 bases. Germline CDR1 reads MNHNY; CDR2 reads SVGAGI (reference sequence). This CDR3 is built from 16 residues. V lost 2 bases and J lost 2, with 15 bases in between. CDR3 nucleotide sequence: TGTGCCAGCAGTTACAGGGGCAGGGGGACTCAAGAGACCCAGTACTTC. Protein sequence: CASSYRGRGTQETQYF.

The rearrangement links TRBV19 to TRBJ2-4, with D possibly being TRBD2 (5 bases). V dropped 5 bases and J dropped 9 bases, with 11 bases sitting between them. The V gene's germline CDR1 is LNHDA and CDR2 SQIVND (reference sequence). This CDR3 spans 12 amino acids. The CDR3 region has the DNA TGTGCCAGTAGTCTGGTTGGGAGCATTCAGTACTTC. Amino acid sequence: CASSLVGSIQYF.

The chain combines TRBV4-1 with TRBJ1-3; 8 positions agree with TRBD1. The CDR3 is 17 amino acids. Germline V gene lookup returns CDR1 MGHRA and CDR2 YSYEKL. V trimming: 0 bases; J trimming: 5 bases; junction bases outside the gene matches: 9. The CDR3 here is CASSQDGGQAPRNTIYF. The CDR3, as DNA: TGCGCCAGCAGCCAAGATGGGGGACAGGCCCCTAGAAACACCATATATTTT.

This chain joins TRBV5-1 and TRBJ1-2; TRBD1 matches 11 bases. Germline V gene lookup returns CDR1 SGHRS and CDR2 YFSETQ. J gave up 0 bases and V 3 bases, and 16 bases lay outside the gene matches. The CDR3 spans 20 residues. The CDR3 region is CASSYGIAPGTGGTNYGYTF. The CDR3 DNA follows: TGCGCCAGCAGCTATGGAATTGCCCCCGGGACAGGGGGGACTAACTATGGCTACACCTTC.

This rearrangement joins TRBV2 to TRBJ2-3; 11 bases line up with TRBD1. Trimming took 5 bases from V and 5 from J; bases not matched to a gene: 3. This CDR3 is 14 amino acids long. CDR1 and CDR2 (germline): SNHLY, FYNNEI. CDR3 DNA sequence: TGTGCCAGCAGTTGGGACAGGGGGAAAGATACGCAGTATTTT. Translation: CASSWDRGKDTQYF.

The chain couples TRBV6-1 to TRBJ1-1; a possible D gene is TRBD1 (5 bases). Between the trimmed V and J ends, which lost 1 base and 5 bases, there was a span of 14 bases. The length of the CDR3 is 15 residues. Germline loops: CDR1 MNHNS, CDR2 SASEGT. The CDR3 DNA reads as TGTGCCAGCAGTGAAGAGGCAGGGTCAAGAACTGAAGCTTTCTTT. Amino acids: CASSEEAGSRTEAFF.

The genes are TRBV28 and TRBJ1-6; 7 positions match TRBD1. V was pared by 10 bases and J by 4 bases, with 7 bases of the junction left unmatched. Germline lookup yields CDR1 MDHEN and CDR2 SYDVKM. This CDR3 comprises 14 residues. For the CDR3, the DNA is TGTGCCACTTACCGGGACAGATATAATTCACCCCTCCACTTT. This sequence encodes CATYRDRYNSPLHF.

In this sample, this clone turned up a few times. The CDR3 here is CASSLGQGSSYEQYF. Written as DNA, the CDR3 is TGCGCCAGCAGCTTGGGACAGGGAAGCTCCTACGAGCAGTACTTC. The rearrangement links TRBV5-1 to TRBJ2-7; TRBD1 matches at 7 bases. J lost 0 bases, V lost 0 bases, and 3 bases had no gene match. The CDR3 covers 15 residues. Germline loops: CDR1 SGHRS, CDR2 YFSETQ.

The genes are TRBV7-9 and TRBJ2-7; 9 bases match TRBD1. The germline V gene has CDR1 SEHNR and CDR2 FQNEAQ (reference sequence). The J segment lost 2 bases and the V segment lost 3 bases, leaving 5 bases of the junction unmatched. This CDR3 contains 15 residues. The CDR3 region has the DNA TGTGCCAGCAGCTTGGGGACAGGGAAGACCTACGAGCAGTACTTC. Residues: CASSLGTGKTYEQYF.

This clone was seen a handful of times. The V and J genes are TRBV5-4 and TRBJ2-7, with 8 bases aligning to TRBD1. J lost 7 bases, V lost 4 bases, and 13 bases had no gene match. This CDR3 region has 15 residues. CDR1 is SGHNT and CDR2 is YYREEE in the germline V gene (reference sequence). The CDR3 DNA follows: TGTGCCAGCAGCCCTGGGACAGGTTCTCCTCGGGAGCAGTACTTC. Protein product: CASSPGTGSPREQYF.

V is TRBV3-1 (or the pseudogene TRBV3-2) and J is TRBJ1-2; 10 nucleotides agree with TRBD1. There are 15 residues in the CDR3. The germline CDR1 and CDR2 sequences are LGHDT and YNNKEL (reference sequence). With V trimmed by 4 bases and J by 1 base, 3 bases remained unmatched. The CDR3 DNA is TGTGCCAGCAGCCTAGGGGACAGGGGTAACTATGGCTACACCTTC. Protein product: CASSLGDRGNYGYTF.

This chain connects TRBV27 to TRBJ1-1; the D gene is possibly TRBD1 (6 bases). Germline values: CDR1 MNHEY, CDR2 SMNVEV (reference sequence). V was clipped by 4 bases and J by 4 bases, with 10 bases between them. This CDR3 region has 13 residues. CDR3 sequence (DNA): TGTGCCAGCAGTTCGGCGGGGGCCACTGAAGCTTTCTTT. It encodes CASSSAGATEAFF.

The chain uses TRBV19 and TRBJ1-4; possibly TRBD1 for D (6 bases). CDR1 and CDR2 from the germline V gene are LNHDA and SQIVND (reference sequence). V shed 6 bases and J shed 5 bases, with 13 bases lying between them. This CDR3 comprises 14 residues. The DNA of the CDR3 is TGTGCCAGTAGCAGCGGGGGCTGGAATGAAAAACTGTTTTTT. Amino acid sequence: CASSSGGWNEKLFF.

V usage is TRBV27 and J usage is TRBJ1-5, with 8 bases identical to TRBD1. Trimming at V came to 2 bases and at J to 6 bases, leaving 6 bases not matched to a gene. The CDR3 has 15 amino acids. The germline CDR1 and CDR2 sequences are MNHEY and SMNVEV (reference sequence). The CDR3 spells CASSLGTGGRQPQHF. In DNA form, the CDR3 reads TGTGCCAGCAGTTTAGGTACAGGGGGTCGTCAGCCCCAGCATTTT.

The chain uses TRBV25-1 and TRBJ2-7; D remains unclear. The germline gives CDR1 MGHDK, CDR2 SYGVNS. The CDR3 is 12 amino acids. The V gene lost 5 bases and the J gene lost 1 base, with 6 bases spanning the gap. DNA of the CDR3: TGTGCCAGCAGTTCCAGGTCCTACGAGCAGTACTTC. The encoded protein is CASSSRSYEQYF.